Listed below are T cell receptor beta chains from one sample, sequenced in a study of technical replicates of blood from four donors. Profiled with immunoSEQ multiplex PCR; TCRdb holds only in-frame clones, not every one. The repertoire holds 65,000 to 95,000 clones, with approximately 96% as singletons. Sequencing input: T cells isolated from PBMCs. Receptors originate from a human donor in good health. CDR3s include the opening cysteine and the closing phenylalanine or tryptophan. A D gene is named only where the DNA matches it firmly. Where a row states a size, it is once, few, many or the class of an expanded clone; other rows omit it.

d_call j_call clone_size v_call cdr3_aa cdr3_nt
TRBD1 TRBJ2-2 . TRBV7-3 CASSFTGGRNTGELFF TGTGCCAGCAGCTTCACAGGGGGACGCAACACCGGGGAGCTGTTTTTT
TRBD1 TRBJ1-2 . TRBV11-3 CASSLERGREDYGYTF TGTGCCAGCAGCTTAGAGAGGGGGCGAGAAGACTATGGCTACACCTTC
. TRBJ1-2 . TRBV27 CASSLTENYGYTF TGTGCCAGCAGCCTGACTGAAAACTATGGCTACACCTTC
. TRBJ1-5 . TRBV4-1 CASSQDQIPPQHF TGCGCCAGCAGCCAAGATCAGATCCCGCCCCAGCATTTT
. TRBJ2-2 . TRBV5-1 CASSFGFLAGAGELFF TGCGCCAGCAGCTTCGGGTTTCTAGCCGGAGCCGGGGAGCTGTTTTTT
TRBD1 TRBJ2-2 . TRBV5-1 CASSLVGQGAFTGELFF TGCGCCAGCAGCTTGGTCGGGCAGGGGGCTTTCACCGGGGAGCTGTTTTTT
. TRBJ1-5 . TRBV2 CASSEMGAGQPQHF TGTGCCAGCAGTGAAATGGGGGCGGGTCAGCCCCAGCATTTT
. TRBJ2-1 . TRBV25-1 CASSDPRGHRYNEQFF TGTGCCAGCAGTGATCCCAGGGGACATCGATACAATGAGCAGTTCTTC
. TRBJ2-7 . TRBV11-2 CASSHPPIEQYF TGTGCCAGCAGCCATCCCCCAATCGAGCAGTACTTC
. TRBJ2-7 . TRBV30 CAWSKSGSYEQYF TGTGCCTGGAGCAAGAGCGGGTCCTACGAGCAGTACTTC
TRBD2 TRBJ2-7 . TRBV30 CAWGLAGGHEQYF TGTGCCTGGGGACTAGCGGGGGGACATGAGCAGTACTTC
. TRBJ1-2 . TRBV18 CASSPVGGGIPYGYTF TGTGCCAGCTCACCCGTCGGGGGGGGCATACCATATGGCTACACCTTC
. TRBJ1-2 . TRBV6-4 CASSDSIRGMAGSYGYTF TGTGCCAGCAGTGACTCGATTCGGGGGATGGCAGGAAGCTATGGCTACACCTTC
TRBD2 TRBJ2-3 once TRBV6-4 CASSDSAGGPDTQYF TGTGCCAGCAGTGACTCAGCGGGGGGACCAGATACGCAGTATTTT
. TRBJ2-5 . TRBV29-1 CSVVSGVGTQYF TGCAGCGTTGTATCCGGGGTGGGGACCCAGTACTTC
. TRBJ1-1 once TRBV5-6 CASSFFRGMTEAFF TGTGCCAGCAGCTTTTTTCGGGGAATGACTGAAGCTTTCTTT
. TRBJ2-7 . TRBV2 CASSVSVGGFYEQYF TGTGCCAGCAGTGTTTCGGTAGGGGGATTCTACGAGCAGTACTTC
TRBD1 TRBJ1-2 . TRBV28 CASSLNVLGTAGLYGYTF TGTGCCAGCAGTTTGAACGTCCTAGGGACAGCAGGCCTCTATGGCTACACCTTC
. TRBJ2-1 . TRBV11-2 CASNRGGVGNEQFF TGTGCCAGCAATAGAGGCGGGGTTGGTAATGAGCAGTTCTTC
TRBD2 TRBJ2-3 . TRBV28 CASSLGQGGDTQYF TGTGCCAGCAGTTTGGGGCAGGGAGGGGATACGCAGTATTTT
. TRBJ1-3 . TRBV29-1 CSVETQDGGNTIYF TGCAGCGTTGAAACACAGGACGGTGGAAACACCATATATTTT
TRBD2 TRBJ2-5 . TRBV5-4 CASSDKRGPQETQYF TGTGCCAGCAGCGATAAGCGGGGGCCGCAAGAGACCCAGTACTTC
. TRBJ2-7 . TRBV2 CASSELAVTYEQYF TGTGCCAGCAGTGAACTAGCCGTGACCTACGAGCAGTACTTC
. TRBJ2-1 . TRBV5-1 CASSWSSYNEQFF TGCGCCAGCAGCTGGAGCTCCTACAATGAGCAGTTCTTC
. TRBJ1-1 . TRBV5-1 CASSFGGKGTEAFF TGCGCCAGCAGCTTCGGGGGGAAGGGCACTGAAGCTTTCTTT
. TRBJ2-2 . TRBV29-1 CSVEGPTGELFF TGCAGCGTTGAGGGGCCCACCGGGGAGCTGTTTTTT
TRBD2 TRBJ2-5 . TRBV4-1 CASSQEGTSGRETQYF TGCGCCAGCAGCCAAGAGGGGACTAGCGGGAGAGAGACCCAGTACTTC
TRBD1 TRBJ1-3 . TRBV4-2 CASSQEAAGQGARRNTIYF TGTGCCAGCAGCCAAGAAGCCGCCGGACAGGGGGCCAGGAGGAACACCATATATTTT
. TRBJ1-2 . TRBV25-1 CASSDNVNLKNYGYTF TGTGCCAGCAGTGATAATGTCAACTTGAAGAACTATGGCTACACCTTC
TRBD2 TRBJ2-7 . TRBV27 CASSLGAGFYEQYF TGTGCCAGCAGTTTGGGAGCGGGGTTCTACGAGCAGTACTTC
TRBD1 TRBJ1-2 . TRBV11-2 CASRPAGTDHGYTF TGTGCCAGCAGGCCCGCCGGGACAGATCATGGCTACACCTTC
. TRBJ2-1 . TRBV7-3 CASSLGLSSNEQFF TGTGCCAGCAGCTTGGGTCTCTCTAGCAATGAGCAGTTCTTC
. TRBJ2-7 . TRBV7-8 CASSLGLAFGYEQYF TGTGCCAGCAGCTTAGGGCTAGCGTTCGGCTACGAGCAGTACTTC
. TRBJ1-6 . TRBV5-8 CASSGEVSYNSPLHF TGTGCCAGCAGCGGGGAGGTATCCTATAATTCACCCCTCCACTTT
. TRBJ2-7 . TRBV2 CASSEPDYGLYEQYF TGTGCCAGCAGTGAACCCGACTATGGGCTCTACGAGCAGTACTTC
TRBD2 TRBJ2-1 . TRBV28 CASSFGLAGTYNEQFF TGTGCCAGCAGTTTCGGACTAGCGGGGACGTACAATGAGCAGTTCTTC
TRBD2 TRBJ2-4 . TRBV5-1 CASSLGMTGGLRGNIQYF TGCGCCAGCAGCTTGGGGATGACGGGAGGGCTTCGCGGAAACATTCAGTACTTC
TRBD2 TRBJ2-1 . TRBV6-5 CASSYSSGGPYNEQFF TGTGCCAGCAGTTATTCAAGCGGGGGTCCTTACAATGAGCAGTTCTTC
TRBD1 TRBJ1-1 . TRBV5-1 CASSWTGLNTEAFF TGCGCCAGCAGCTGGACAGGTCTGAACACTGAAGCTTTCTTT
. TRBJ1-2 . TRBV2 CAREQGGYTF TGTGCCAGGGAACAGGGTGGCTACACCTTC
TRBD1 TRBJ1-2 . TRBV5-8 CASSERQGALGYTF TGTGCCAGCAGCGAGAGACAGGGGGCGCTGGGCTACACCTTC
TRBD1 TRBJ1-6 . TRBV13 CASSLGGRGDSPLHF TGTGCCAGCAGCCTGGGGGGCAGGGGGGACTCACCCCTCCACTTT
. TRBJ2-2 once TRBV2 CASSDRDTNTGELFF TGTGCCAGCAGTGACCGGGACACGAACACCGGGGAGCTGTTTTTT
TRBD2 TRBJ2-7 once TRBV6-5 CASSSRGDGPLYEQYF TGTGCCAGCAGTTCACGGGGGGATGGTCCCCTCTACGAGCAGTACTTC
. TRBJ1-1 . TRBV12-5 CASGPPTGNTEAFF TGTGCTAGTGGTCCCCCGACAGGGAACACTGAAGCTTTCTTT
. TRBJ2-7 . TRBV4-1 CASSQLLAVSYEQYF TGCGCCAGCAGCCAACTCTTAGCGGTCTCCTACGAGCAGTACTTC
TRBD1 TRBJ2-7 . TRBV2 CASIIRDRGREQYF TGTGCCAGCATTATCCGGGACAGGGGGCGCGAGCAGTACTTC
TRBD1 TRBJ2-7 . TRBV5-6 CASSHFRTGQPYEQYF TGTGCCAGCAGCCATTTTCGGACAGGGCAACCTTACGAGCAGTACTTC
. TRBJ2-7 . TRBV11-3 CASSLTRLRGYEQYF TGTGCCAGCAGCTTAACCCGCCTGCGAGGGTACGAGCAGTACTTC
. TRBJ1-2 . TRBV2 CASSGLEDTGYGYTF TGTGCCAGCAGTGGTCTCGAGGACACGGGTTATGGCTACACCTTC
. TRBJ2-7 few TRBV10-1 CASSESMGRMHEQYF TGCGCCAGCAGTGAGTCTATGGGGCGCATGCACGAGCAGTACTTC
. TRBJ1-2 . TRBV19 CASSPLVRGLLSGYTF TGTGCCAGTAGCCCCCTTGTGAGAGGCCTTTTATCTGGCTACACCTTC
. TRBJ2-6 . TRBV30 CAWSVLSQGTGANVLTF TGTGCCTGGAGTGTACTCTCTCAGGGAACTGGGGCCAACGTCCTGACTTTC
TRBD1 TRBJ2-4 once TRBV7-9 CASSLASQGIQNIQYF TGTGCCAGCAGCTTAGCGTCACAGGGGATCCAAAACATTCAGTACTTC
TRBD1 TRBJ1-2 . TRBV5-5 CASSIGTGEYGYTF TGTGCCAGCAGCATAGGGACAGGGGAATATGGCTACACCTTC
TRBD2 TRBJ2-2 . TRBV10-3 CAISPHSTSRSPQLNTGELFF TGTGCCATCAGTCCCCACTCGACTAGCAGAAGTCCACAACTGAACACCGGGGAGCTGTTTTTT
TRBD2 TRBJ2-5 . TRBV28 CASSTPWTSGSVETQYF TGTGCCAGCAGTACACCGTGGACGAGCGGGAGTGTAGAGACCCAGTACTTC